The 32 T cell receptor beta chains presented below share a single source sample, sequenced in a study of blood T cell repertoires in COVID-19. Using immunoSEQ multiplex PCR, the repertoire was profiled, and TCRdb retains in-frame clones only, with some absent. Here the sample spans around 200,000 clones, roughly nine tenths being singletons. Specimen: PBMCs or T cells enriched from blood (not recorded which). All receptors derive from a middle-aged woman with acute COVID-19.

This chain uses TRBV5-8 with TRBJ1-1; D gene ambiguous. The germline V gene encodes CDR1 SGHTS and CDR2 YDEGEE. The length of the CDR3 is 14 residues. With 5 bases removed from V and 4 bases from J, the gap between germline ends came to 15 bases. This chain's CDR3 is CASRYFGGGTEAFF. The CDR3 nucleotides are TGTGCCAGCAGATACTTTGGAGGCGGCACTGAAGCTTTCTTT.

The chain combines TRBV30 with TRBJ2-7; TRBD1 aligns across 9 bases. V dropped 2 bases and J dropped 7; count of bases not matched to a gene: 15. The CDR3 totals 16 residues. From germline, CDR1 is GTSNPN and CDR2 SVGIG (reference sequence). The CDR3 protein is CAWSLGGTGKGYEQYF. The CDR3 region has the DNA TGTGCCTGGAGTTTAGGTGGGACAGGGAAGGGTTATGAGCAGTACTTC.

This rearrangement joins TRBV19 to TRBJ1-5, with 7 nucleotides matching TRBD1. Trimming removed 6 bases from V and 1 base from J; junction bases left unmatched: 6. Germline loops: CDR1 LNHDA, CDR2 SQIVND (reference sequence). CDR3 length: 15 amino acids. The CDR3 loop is CASRPTGLSNQPQHF. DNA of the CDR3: TGTGCCAGTAGGCCGACAGGGTTGAGCAATCAGCCCCAGCATTTT.

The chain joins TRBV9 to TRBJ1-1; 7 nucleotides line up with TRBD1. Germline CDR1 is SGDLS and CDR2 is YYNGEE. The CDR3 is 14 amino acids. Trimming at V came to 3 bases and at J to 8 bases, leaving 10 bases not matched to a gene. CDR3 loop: CASSGGTAGVEAFF. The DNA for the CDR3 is TGTGCCAGCAGCGGTGGGACAGCGGGGGTGGAAGCTTTCTTT.

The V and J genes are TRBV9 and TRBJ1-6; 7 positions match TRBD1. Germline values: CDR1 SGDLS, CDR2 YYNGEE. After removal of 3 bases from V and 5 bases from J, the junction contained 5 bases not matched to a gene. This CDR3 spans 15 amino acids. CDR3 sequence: CASSARTGHNSPLHF. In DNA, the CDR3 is TGTGCCAGCAGCGCCCGGACAGGCCATAATTCACCCCTCCACTTT.

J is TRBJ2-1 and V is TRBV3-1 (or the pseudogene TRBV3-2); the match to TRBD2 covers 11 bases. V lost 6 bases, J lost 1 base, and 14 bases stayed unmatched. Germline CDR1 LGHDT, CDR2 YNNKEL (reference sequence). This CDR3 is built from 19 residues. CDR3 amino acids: CASSGTGTSGAWSYNEQFF. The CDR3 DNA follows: TGTGCCAGCAGTGGCACCGGGACTAGCGGCGCATGGTCCTACAATGAGCAGTTCTTC.

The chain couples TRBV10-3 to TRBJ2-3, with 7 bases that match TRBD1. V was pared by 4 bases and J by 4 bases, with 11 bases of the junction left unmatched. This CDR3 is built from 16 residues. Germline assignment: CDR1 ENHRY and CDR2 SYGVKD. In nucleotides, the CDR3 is TGTGCCATCAGTGGCCCGGGACAGAAAAGTTCAGATACGCAGTATTTT. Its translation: CAISGPGQKSSDTQYF.

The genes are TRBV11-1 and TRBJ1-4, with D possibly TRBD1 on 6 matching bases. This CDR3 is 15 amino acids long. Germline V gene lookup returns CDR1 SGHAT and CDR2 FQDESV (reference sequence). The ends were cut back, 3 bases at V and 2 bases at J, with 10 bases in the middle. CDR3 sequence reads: CASSLGARTNEKLFF. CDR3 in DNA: TGTGCCAGCAGCTTGGGGGCGCGGACTAATGAAAAACTGTTTTTT. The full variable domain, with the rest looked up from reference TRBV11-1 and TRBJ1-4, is EAEVAQSPRYKITEKSQAVAFWCDPISGHATLYWYRQILGQGPELLVQFQDESVVDDSQLPKDRFSAERLKGVDSTLKIQPAELGDSAMYLCASSLGARTNEKLFFGSGTQLSVL.

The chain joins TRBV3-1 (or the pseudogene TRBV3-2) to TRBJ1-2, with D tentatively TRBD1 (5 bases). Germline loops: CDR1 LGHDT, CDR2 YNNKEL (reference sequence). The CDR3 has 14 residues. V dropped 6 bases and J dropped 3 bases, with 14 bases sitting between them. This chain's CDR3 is CASSGGTSYYGYTF. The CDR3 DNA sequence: TGTGCCAGCAGTGGGGGGACTTCCTACTATGGCTACACCTTC.

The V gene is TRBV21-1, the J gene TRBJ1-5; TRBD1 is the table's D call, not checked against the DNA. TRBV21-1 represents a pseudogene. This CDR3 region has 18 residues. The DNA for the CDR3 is TGTGCCAGCAGCAAAGGGGGGGGGACAGGCTTTGGCTATCAGCCCCAGCATTTT. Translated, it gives CASSKGGGTGFGYQPQHF.

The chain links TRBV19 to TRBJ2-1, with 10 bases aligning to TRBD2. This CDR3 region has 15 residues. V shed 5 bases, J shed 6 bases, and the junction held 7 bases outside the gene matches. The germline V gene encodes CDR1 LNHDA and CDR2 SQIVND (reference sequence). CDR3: CASSDSGGASNEQFF. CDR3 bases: TGTGCCAGTAGTGACAGCGGGGGGGCCTCCAATGAGCAGTTCTTC.

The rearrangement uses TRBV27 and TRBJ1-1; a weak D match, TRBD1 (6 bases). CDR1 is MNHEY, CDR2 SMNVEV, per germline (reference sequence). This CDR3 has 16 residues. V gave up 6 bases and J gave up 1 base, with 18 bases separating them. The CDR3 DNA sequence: TGTGCCAGCAGCAGCAAGAGGCGAGGGGGGAACACTGAAGCTTTCTTT. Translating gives CASSSKRRGGNTEAFF.

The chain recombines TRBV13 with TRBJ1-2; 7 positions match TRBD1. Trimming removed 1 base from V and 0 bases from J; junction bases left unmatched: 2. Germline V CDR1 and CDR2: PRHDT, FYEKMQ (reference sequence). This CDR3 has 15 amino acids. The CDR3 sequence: CASSLAGGPNYGYTF. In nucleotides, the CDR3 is TGTGCCAGCAGCTTAGCAGGGGGGCCTAACTATGGCTACACCTTC. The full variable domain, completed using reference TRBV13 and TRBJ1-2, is AAGVIQSPRHLIKEKRETATLKCYPIPRHDTVYWYQQGPGQDPQFLISFYEKMQSDKGSIPDRFSAQQFSDYHSELNMSSLELGDSALYFCASSLAGGPNYGYTFGSGTRLTVV.

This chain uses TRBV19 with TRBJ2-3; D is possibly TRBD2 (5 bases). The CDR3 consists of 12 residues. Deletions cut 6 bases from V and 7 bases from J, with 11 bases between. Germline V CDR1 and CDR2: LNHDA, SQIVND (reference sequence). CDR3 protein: CASSADSNTQYF. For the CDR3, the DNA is TGTGCCAGTAGCGCGGACTCTAATACGCAGTATTTT.

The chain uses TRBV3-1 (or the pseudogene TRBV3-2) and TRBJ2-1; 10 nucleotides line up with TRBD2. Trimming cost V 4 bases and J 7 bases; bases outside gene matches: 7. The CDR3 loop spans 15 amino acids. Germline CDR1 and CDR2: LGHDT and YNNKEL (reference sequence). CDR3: CASSRGLADMNEQFF. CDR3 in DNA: TGTGCCAGCAGCCGTGGACTAGCGGATATGAATGAGCAGTTCTTC.

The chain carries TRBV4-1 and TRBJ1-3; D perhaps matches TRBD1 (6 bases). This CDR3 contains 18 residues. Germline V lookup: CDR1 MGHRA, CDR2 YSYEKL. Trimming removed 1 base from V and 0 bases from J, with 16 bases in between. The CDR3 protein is CASSQGARGQSSGNTIYF. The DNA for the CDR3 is TGCGCCAGCAGCCAAGGGGCCCGAGGACAGAGCTCTGGAAACACCATATATTTT.

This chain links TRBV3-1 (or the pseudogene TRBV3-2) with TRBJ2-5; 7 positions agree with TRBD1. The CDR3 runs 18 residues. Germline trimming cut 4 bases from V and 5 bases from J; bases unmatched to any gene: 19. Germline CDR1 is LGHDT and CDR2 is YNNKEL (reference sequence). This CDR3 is CASSRYERTGPRVETQYF. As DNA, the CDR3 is TGTGCCAGCAGCCGATACGAAAGGACAGGCCCGAGAGTGGAGACCCAGTACTTC.

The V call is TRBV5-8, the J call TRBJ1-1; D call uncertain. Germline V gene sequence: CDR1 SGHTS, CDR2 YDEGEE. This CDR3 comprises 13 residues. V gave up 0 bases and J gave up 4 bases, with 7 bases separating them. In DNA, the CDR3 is TGTGCCAGCAGCTTGGGGCCCCCCACTGAAGCTTTCTTT. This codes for CASSLGPPTEAFF.

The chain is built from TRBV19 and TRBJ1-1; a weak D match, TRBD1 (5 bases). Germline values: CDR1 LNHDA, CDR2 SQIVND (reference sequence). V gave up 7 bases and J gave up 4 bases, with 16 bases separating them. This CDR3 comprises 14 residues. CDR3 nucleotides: TGTGCCAGTACCCTATCGGAGGGGTTCACTGAAGCTTTCTTT. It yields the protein CASTLSEGFTEAFF. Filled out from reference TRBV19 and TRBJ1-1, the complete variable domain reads DGGITQSPKYLFRKEGQNVTLSCEQNLNHDAMYWYRQDPGQGLRLIYYSQIVNDFQKGDIAEGYSVSREKKESFPLTVTSAQKNPTAFYLCASTLSEGFTEAFFGQGTRLTVV.

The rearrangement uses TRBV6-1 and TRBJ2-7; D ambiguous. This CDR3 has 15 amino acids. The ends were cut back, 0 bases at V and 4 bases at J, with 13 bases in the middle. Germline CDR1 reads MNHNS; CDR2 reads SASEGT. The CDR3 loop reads CASSEAPLEAYEQYF. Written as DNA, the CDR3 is TGTGCCAGCAGTGAAGCGCCCCTAGAGGCTTACGAGCAGTACTTC.

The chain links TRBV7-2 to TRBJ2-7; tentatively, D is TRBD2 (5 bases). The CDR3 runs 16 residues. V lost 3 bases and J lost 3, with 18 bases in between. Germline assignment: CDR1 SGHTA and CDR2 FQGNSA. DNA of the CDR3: TGTGCCAGCAGCTTCCAGAGGGCCGCCCAAAACTACGAGCAGTACTTC. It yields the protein CASSFQRAAQNYEQYF. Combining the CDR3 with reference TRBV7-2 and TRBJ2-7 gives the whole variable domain GAGVSQSPSNKVTEKGKDVELRCDPISGHTALYWYRQSLGQGLEFLIYFQGNSAPDKSGLPSDRFSAERTGGSVSTLTIQRTQQEDSAVYLCASSFQRAAQNYEQYFGPGTRLTVT.

The CDR3 reads CASSPSGTGIYGYTF. The CDR3 nucleotides read TGTGCCAGCAGCCCCTCCGGGACAGGCATCTATGGCTACACCTTC. The chain uses TRBV7-9 and TRBJ1-2, with 8 bases fitting TRBD1. This CDR3 is built from 15 residues. Germline lookup yields CDR1 SEHNR and CDR2 FQNEAQ (reference sequence). J gave up 4 bases and V 5 bases, and 9 bases lay outside the gene matches.

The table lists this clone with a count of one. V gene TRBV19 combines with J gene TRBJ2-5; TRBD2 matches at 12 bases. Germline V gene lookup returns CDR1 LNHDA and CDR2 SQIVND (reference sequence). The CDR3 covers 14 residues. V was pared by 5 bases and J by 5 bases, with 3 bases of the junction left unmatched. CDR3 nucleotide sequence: TGTGCCAGTAGTGGACTAGCGGGAAGGGAGACCCAGTACTTC. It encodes CASSGLAGRETQYF.

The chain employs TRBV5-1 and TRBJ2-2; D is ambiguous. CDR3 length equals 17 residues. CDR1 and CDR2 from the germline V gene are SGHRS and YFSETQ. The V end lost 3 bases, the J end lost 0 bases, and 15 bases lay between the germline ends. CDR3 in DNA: TGCGCCAGCAGCTACTTAGCTTCGATCACGAACACCGGGGAGCTGTTTTTT. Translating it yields CASSYLASITNTGELFF.

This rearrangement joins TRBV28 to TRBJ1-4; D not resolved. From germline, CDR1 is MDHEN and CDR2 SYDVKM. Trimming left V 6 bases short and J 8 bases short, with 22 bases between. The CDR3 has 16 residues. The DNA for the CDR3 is TGTGCCAGCAGCCCCCCTCCTTGGGCCCCGGGGGAAAAACTGTTTTTT. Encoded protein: CASSPPPWAPGEKLFF.

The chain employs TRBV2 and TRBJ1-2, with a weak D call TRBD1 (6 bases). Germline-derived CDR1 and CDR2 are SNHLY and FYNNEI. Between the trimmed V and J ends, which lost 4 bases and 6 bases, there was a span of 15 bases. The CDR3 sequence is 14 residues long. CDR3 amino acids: CASSVQQGIDGYTF. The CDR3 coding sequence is TGTGCCAGCAGTGTACAGCAGGGGATTGATGGCTACACCTTC.

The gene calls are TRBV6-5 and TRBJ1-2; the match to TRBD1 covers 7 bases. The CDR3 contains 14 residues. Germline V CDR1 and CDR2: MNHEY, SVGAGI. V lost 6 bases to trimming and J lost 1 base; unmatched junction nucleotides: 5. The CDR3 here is CASRPRQGNYGYTF. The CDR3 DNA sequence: TGTGCCAGCAGACCCCGACAGGGTAACTATGGCTACACCTTC.

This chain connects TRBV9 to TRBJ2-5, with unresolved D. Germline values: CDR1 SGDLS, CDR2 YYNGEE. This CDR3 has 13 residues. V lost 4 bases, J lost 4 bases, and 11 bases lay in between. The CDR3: CASSPRLRETQYF. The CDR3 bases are TGTGCCAGCAGCCCTCGACTTCGAGAGACCCAGTACTTC.

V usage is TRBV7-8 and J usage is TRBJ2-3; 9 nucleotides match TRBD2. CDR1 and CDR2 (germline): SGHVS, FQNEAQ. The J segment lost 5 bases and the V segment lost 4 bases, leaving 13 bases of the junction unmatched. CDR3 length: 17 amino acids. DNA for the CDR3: TGTGCCAGCAGCTCCGGCGGGGGGGAAATTCGGGGAGATACGCAGTATTTT. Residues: CASSSGGGEIRGDTQYF. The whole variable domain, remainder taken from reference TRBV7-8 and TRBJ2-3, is GAGVSQSPRYKVAKRGQDVALRCDPISGHVSLFWYQQALGQGPEFLTYFQNEAQLDKSGLPSDRFFAERPEGSVSTLKIQRTQQEDSAVYLCASSSGGGEIRGDTQYFGPGTRLTVL.

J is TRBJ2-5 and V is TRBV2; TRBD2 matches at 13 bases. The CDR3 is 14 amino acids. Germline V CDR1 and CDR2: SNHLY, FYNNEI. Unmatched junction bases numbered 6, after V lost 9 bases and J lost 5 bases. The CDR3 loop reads CARATSGRRETQYF. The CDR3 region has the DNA TGTGCCAGAGCGACTAGCGGGAGGAGGGAGACCCAGTACTTC.

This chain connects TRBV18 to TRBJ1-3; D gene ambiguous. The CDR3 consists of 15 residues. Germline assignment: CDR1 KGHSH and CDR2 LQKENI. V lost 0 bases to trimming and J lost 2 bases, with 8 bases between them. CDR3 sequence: CASSPPSVPGNTIYF. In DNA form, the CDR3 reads TGTGCCAGCTCACCACCATCAGTTCCTGGAAACACCATATATTTT.

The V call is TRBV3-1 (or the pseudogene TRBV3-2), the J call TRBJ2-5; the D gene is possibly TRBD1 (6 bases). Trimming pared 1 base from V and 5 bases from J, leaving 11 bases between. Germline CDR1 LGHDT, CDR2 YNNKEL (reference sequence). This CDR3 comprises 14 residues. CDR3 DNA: TGTGCCAGCAGCCAAGCGGGACAACCGGAGACCCAGTACTTC. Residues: CASSQAGQPETQYF.